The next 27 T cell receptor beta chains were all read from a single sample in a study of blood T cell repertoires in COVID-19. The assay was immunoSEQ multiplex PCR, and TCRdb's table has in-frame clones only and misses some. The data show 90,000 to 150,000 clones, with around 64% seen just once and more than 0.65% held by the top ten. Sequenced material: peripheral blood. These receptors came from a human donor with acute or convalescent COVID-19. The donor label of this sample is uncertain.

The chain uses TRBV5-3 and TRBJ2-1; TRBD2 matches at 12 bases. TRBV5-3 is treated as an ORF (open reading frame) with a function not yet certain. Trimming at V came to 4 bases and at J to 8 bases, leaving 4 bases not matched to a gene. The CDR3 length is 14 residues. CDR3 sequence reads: CARSARLAGDEQFF. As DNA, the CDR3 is TGTGCCAGAAGCGCACGACTAGCGGGGGATGAGCAGTTCTTC.

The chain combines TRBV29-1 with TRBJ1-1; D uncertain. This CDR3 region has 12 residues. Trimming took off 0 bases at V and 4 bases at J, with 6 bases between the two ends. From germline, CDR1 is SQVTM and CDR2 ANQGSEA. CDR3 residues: CSVEDAVTEAFF. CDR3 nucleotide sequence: TGCAGCGTTGAAGATGCGGTCACTGAAGCTTTCTTT.

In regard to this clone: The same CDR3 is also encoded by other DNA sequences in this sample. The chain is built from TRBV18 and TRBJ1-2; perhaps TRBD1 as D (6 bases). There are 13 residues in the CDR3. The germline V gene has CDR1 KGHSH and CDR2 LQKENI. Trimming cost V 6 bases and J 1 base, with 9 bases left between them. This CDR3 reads CASSPDSNYGYTF. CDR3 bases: TGTGCCAGCTCGCCGGACAGTAACTATGGCTACACCTTC.

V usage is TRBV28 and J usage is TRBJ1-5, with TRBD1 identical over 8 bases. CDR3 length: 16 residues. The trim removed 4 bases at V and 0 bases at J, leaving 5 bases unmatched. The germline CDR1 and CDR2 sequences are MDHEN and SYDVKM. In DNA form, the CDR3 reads TGTGCCAGCAGTTCCCCGACAGGGGATAGCAATCAGCCCCAGCATTTT. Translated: CASSSPTGDSNQPQHF.

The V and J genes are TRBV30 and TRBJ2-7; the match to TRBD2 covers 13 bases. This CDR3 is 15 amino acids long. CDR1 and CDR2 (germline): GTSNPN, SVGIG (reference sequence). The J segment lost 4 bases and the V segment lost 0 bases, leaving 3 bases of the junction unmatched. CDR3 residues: CAWSVGLAGQYEQYF. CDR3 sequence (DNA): TGTGCCTGGAGTGTGGGACTAGCGGGGCAATACGAGCAGTACTTC.

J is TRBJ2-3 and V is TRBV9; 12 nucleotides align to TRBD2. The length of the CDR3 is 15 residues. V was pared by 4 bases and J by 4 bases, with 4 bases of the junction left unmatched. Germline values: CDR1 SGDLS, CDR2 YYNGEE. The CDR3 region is CASSLAGGPSDTQYF. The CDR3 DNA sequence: TGTGCCAGCAGCCTAGCGGGGGGGCCTTCAGATACGCAGTATTTT.

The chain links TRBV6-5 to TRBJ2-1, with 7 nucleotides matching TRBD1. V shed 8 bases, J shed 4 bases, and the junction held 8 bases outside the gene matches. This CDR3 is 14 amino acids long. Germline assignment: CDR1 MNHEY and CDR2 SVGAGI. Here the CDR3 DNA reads TGTGCCAGCGCCCCCGGGACAGCGTACAATGAGCAGTTCTTC. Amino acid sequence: CASAPGTAYNEQFF.

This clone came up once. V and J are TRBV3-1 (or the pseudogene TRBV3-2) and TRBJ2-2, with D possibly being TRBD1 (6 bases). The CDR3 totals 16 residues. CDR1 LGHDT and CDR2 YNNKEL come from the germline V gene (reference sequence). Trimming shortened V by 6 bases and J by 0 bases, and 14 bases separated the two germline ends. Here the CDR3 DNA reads TGTGCCAGCAGGCCACAGGGCAACGCGAACACCGGGGAGCTGTTTTTT. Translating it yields CASRPQGNANTGELFF.

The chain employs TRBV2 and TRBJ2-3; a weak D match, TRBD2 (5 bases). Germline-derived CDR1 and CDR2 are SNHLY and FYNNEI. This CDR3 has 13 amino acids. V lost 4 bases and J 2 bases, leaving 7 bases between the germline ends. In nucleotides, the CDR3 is TGTGCCAGCAGTGGAGGGTTCACAGATACGCAGTATTTT. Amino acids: CASSGGFTDTQYF.

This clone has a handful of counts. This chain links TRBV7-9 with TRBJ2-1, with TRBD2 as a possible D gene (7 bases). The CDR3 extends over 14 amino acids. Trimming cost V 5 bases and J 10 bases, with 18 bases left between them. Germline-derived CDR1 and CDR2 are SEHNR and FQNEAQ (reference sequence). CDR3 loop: CASSIEGGAWEQFF. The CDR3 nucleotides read TGTGCCAGCAGCATCGAAGGGGGGGCCTGGGAGCAGTTCTTC.

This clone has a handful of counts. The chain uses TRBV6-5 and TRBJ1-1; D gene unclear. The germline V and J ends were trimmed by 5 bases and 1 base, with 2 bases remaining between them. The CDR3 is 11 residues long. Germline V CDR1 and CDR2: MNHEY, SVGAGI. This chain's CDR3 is CASSRNTEAFF. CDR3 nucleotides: TGTGCCAGCAGTCGGAACACTGAAGCTTTCTTT.

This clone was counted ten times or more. The CDR3 sequence: CASKTPGTRYGYTF. The CDR3 nucleotides are TGTGCCAGCAAAACTCCCGGGACACGCTATGGCTACACCTTC. J is TRBJ1-2 and V is TRBV6-5; weak D call: TRBD1 (6 bases). The CDR3 is 14 residues long. From germline, CDR1 is MNHEY and CDR2 SVGAGI. V was cut by 7 bases and J by 4 bases, with 16 bases left in between.

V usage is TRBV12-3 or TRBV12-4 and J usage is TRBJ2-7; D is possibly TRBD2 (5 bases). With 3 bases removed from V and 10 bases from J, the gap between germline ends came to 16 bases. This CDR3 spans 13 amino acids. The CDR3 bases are TGTGCCAGCAGTTTCAATTTGGAGGCGATACAGTACGTC. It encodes CASSFNLEAIQYV.

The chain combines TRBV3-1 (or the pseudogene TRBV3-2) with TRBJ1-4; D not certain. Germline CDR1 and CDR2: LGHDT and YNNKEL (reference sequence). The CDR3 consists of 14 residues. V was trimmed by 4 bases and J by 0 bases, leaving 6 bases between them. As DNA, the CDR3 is TGTGCCAGCAGCCCTACGACAACTAATGAAAAACTGTTTTTT. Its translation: CASSPTTTNEKLFF.

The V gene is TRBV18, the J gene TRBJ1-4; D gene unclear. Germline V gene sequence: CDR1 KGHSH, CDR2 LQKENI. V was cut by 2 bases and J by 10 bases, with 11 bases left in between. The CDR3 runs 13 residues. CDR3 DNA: TGTGCCAGCTCACCATCGGAAAGAGGAAAACTGTTTTTT. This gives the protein CASSPSERGKLFF.

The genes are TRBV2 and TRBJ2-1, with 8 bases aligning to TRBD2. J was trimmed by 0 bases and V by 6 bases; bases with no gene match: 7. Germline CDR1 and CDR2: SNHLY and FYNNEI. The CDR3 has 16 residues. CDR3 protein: CASRDSGGFSYNEQFF. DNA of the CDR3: TGTGCCAGCAGAGACAGCGGGGGTTTCTCCTACAATGAGCAGTTCTTC.

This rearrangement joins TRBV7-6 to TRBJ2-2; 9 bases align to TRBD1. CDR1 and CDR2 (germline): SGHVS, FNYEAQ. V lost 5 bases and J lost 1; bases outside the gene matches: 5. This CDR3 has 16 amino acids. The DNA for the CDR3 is TGTGCCAGCAGCCCAAGACAGGGGGGGAACACCGGGGAGCTGTTTTTT. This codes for CASSPRQGGNTGELFF.

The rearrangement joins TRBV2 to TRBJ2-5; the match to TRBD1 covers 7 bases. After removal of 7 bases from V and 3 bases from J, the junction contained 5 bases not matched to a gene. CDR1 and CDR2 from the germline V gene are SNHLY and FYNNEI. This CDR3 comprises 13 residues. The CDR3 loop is CASNPTGKETQYF. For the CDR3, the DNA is TGTGCCAGCAACCCGACAGGGAAAGAGACCCAGTACTTC. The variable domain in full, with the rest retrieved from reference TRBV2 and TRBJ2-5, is EPEVTQTPSHQVTQMGQEVILRCVPISNHLYFYWYRQILGQKVEFLVSFYNNEISEKSEIFDDQFSVERPDGSNFTLKIRSTKLEDSAMYFCASNPTGKETQYFGPGTRLLVL.

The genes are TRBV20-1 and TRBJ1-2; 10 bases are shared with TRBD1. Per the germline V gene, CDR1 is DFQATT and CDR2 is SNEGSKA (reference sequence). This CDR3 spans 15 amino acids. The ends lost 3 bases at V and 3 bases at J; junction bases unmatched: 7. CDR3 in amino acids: CSASDDRGRYYGYTF. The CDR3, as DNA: TGCAGTGCTAGTGACGACAGGGGGCGTTACTATGGCTACACCTTC.

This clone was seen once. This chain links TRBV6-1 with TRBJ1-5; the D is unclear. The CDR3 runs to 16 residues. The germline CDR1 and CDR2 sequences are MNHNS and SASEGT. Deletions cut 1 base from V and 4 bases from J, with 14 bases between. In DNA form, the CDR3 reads TGTGCCAGCAGTGAAGAGGTGCAGGCGGGAAATCAGCCCCAGCATTTT. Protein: CASSEEVQAGNQPQHF.

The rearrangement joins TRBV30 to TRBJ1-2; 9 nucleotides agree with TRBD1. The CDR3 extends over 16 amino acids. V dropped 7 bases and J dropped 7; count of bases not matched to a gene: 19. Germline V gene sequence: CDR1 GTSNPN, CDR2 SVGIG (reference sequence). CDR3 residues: CASTGQGNMNAGGYTF. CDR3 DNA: TGTGCCTCAACGGGACAGGGCAACATGAACGCCGGTGGCTACACCTTC. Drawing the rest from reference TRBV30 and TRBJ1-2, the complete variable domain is SQTIHQWPATLVQPVGSPLSLECTVEGTSNPNLYWYRQAAGRGLQLLFYSVGIGQISSEVPQNLSASRPQDRQFILSSKKLLLSDSGFYLCASTGQGNMNAGGYTFGSGTRLTVV.

The CDR3: CASSQDLNSYNEQFF. CDR3 sequence (DNA): TGTGCCAGCAGCCAAGACTTAAACTCCTACAATGAGCAGTTCTTC. This chain connects TRBV4-2 to TRBJ2-1; D is undetermined. Germline assignment: CDR1 LGHNA and CDR2 YNFKEQ. Trimming took 0 bases from V and 0 from J, leaving 6 bases between them. The CDR3 spans 15 residues.

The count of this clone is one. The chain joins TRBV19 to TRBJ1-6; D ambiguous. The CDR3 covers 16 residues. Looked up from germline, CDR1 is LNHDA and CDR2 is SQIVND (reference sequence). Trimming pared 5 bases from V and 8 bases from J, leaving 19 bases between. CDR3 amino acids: CASSPSLRVGDSPLHF. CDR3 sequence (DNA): TGTGCCAGTAGTCCGAGTCTGAGGGTTGGTGATTCACCCCTCCACTTT. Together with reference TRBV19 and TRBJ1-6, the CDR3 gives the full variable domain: DGGITQSPKYLFRKEGQNVTLSCEQNLNHDAMYWYRQDPGQGLRLIYYSQIVNDFQKGDIAEGYSVSREKKESFPLTVTSAQKNPTAFYLCASSPSLRVGDSPLHFGNGTRLTVT.

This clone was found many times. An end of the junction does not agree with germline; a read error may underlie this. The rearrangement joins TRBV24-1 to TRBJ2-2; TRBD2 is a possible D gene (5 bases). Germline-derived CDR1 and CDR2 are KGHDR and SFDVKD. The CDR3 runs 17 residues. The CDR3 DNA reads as TGTGCCACCAGTGACCAAGACTATTCACCGAAAACCGGGGAGCTGTTTTTT. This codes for CATSDQDYSPKTGELFF.

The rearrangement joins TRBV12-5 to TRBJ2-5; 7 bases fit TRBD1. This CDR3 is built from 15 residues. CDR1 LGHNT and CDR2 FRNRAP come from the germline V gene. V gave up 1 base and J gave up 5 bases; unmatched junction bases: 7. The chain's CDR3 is CASGLDATGVETQYF. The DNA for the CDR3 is TGTGCTAGTGGTTTGGACGCTACAGGGGTGGAGACCCAGTACTTC. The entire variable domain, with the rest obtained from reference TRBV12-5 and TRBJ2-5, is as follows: DARVTQTPRHKVTEMGQEVTMRCQPILGHNTVFWYRQTMMQGLELLAYFRNRAPLDDSGMPKDRFSAEMPDATLATLKIQPSEPRDSAVYFCASGLDATGVETQYFGPGTRLLVL.

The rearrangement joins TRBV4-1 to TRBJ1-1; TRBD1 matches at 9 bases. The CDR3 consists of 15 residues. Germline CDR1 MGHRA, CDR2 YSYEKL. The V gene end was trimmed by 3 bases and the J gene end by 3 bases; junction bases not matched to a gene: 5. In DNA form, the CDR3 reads TGCGCCAGCAGCCACGGGGACAGGGAGGACACTGAAGCTTTCTTT. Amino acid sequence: CASSHGDREDTEAFF.

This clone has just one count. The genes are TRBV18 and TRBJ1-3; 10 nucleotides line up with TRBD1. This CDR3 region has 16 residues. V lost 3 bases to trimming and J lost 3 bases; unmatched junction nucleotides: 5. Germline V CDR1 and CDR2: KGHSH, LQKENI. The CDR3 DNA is TGTGCCAGCTCACCTACCGGGACAGGGGATGGAAACACCATATATTTT. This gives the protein CASSPTGTGDGNTIYF.